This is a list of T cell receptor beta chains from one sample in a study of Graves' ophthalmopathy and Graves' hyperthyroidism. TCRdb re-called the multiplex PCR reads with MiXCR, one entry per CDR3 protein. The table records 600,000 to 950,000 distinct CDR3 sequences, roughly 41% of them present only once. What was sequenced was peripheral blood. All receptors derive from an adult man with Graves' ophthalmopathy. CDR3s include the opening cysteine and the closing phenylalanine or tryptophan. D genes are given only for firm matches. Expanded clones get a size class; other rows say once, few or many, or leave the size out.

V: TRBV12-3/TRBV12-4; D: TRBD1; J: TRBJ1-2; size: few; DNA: TGTGCCAGCAGAAGGACAGGGGTGTCAGGAGGCTACACCTTC; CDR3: CASRRTGVSGGYTF
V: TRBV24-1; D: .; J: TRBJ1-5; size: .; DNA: TGTGCCAGCAAGACGGGGCTCCAGCCCCAGCATTTT; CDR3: CASKTGLQPQHF
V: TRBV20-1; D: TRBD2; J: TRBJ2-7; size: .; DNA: TGCAGTGCTAGGTCTCTTAGCGGGAATCCCTACGAGCAGTGCTTC; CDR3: CSARSLSGNPYEQCF
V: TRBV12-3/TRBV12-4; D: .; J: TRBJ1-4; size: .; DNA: TGTGCCAGCAGTTTGCTGGGGGCAGGTACCACTAATGAAAAACTGTTTTTT; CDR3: CASSLLGAGTTNEKLFF
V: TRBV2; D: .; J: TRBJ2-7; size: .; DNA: TGTGCCAGCAGTTTGGGGTTACCCTCCGAGCAGTACTTC; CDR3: CASSLGLPSEQYF
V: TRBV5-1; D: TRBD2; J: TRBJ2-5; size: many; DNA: TGCGCCAGCAGCTCAGGACTAGCAAAAGAGACCCAGTACTTC; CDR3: CASSSGLAKETQYF
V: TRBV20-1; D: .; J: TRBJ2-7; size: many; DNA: TGCAGTGCTAGAGACATGGGGGACGAGCAGTACTTC; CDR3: CSARDMGDEQYF
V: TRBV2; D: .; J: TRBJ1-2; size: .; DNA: TGTGCTCAGACAGGTTCGAACTATGGCTACACCTTC; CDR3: CAQTGSNYGYTF
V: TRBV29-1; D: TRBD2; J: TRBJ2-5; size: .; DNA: TGCACCGGACTAGCGGAGACCCAGTACTTC; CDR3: CTGLAETQYF
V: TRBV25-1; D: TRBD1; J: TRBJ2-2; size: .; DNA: TGTGCCAGCAGTCCCGGGTCAGGGGGCACCGGGGAGCTGTTTTTT; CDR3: CASSPGSGGTGELFF